This is a list of T cell receptor beta chains from one sample in a study of OX40 agonist ivuxolimab in advanced cancers. Sequencing used immunoSEQ multiplex PCR; TCRdb keeps in-frame clones, though not all of them. There are under 80,000 clones in the sample; more than 85% occur only once, and roughly 8% lies in the top ten. Source: CD4+ or CD8+ T cells sorted from blood, taken in a trial of the OX40 agonist ivuxolimab. The receptors derive from an adult with an advanced solid tumor such as melanoma, head and neck, liver or kidney cancer. Each CDR3 is given with its conserved first and last residue. The D gene is left open where the match is weak. The size of a clone is reported for some rows only, either as once, few or many, or as a class for expanded clones.

clone size	D gene	V gene	J gene	CDR3 DNA	CDR3 protein
few	NA	TRBV14	TRBJ1-4	TGTGCCAGCAGCCAATTTTCGGATTCTCATGAAAAACTGTTTTTT	CASSQFSDSHEKLFF
NA	NA	TRBV5-5	TRBJ2-7	TGTGCCAGCAATGGACAAGTATCCTACGAGCAGTACTTC	CASNGQVSYEQYF
NA	NA	TRBV10-3	TRBJ1-1	TGTGCCATCAGTGAGACCGGGACACTGATCGCTGAAGCTTTCTTT	CAISETGTLIAEAFF
once	NA	TRBV7-2	TRBJ2-5	TGTGCCAGCAGCTTCCAGGGACTAGAGACCCAGTACTTC	CASSFQGLETQYF
NA	NA	TRBV28	TRBJ1-6	TGTGCCAGCAGTCCCTTGGCCGGGTACAATTCACCCCTCCACTTT	CASSPLAGYNSPLHF
NA	NA	TRBV27	TRBJ2-7	TGTGCCAGCAGTCCTGGACAGTACGAGCAGTACTTC	CASSPGQYEQYF
once	NA	TRBV28	TRBJ2-5	TGTGCCAGCGTCACCGGCGGGGTTCAAGAGACCCAGTACTTC	CASVTGGVQETQYF
NA	NA	TRBV6-5	TRBJ1-5	TGTGCCAGCAGTGTACCCAATCAGCCCCAGCATTTT	CASSVPNQPQHF
NA	TRBD1	TRBV5-1	TRBJ2-7	TGCGCCAGCAGCTTGAGGGACAGACCCTACGAGCAGTACTTC	CASSLRDRPYEQYF
NA	TRBD1	TRBV28	TRBJ1-2	TGTGCCAGCAGTTCCCGGACAGGGGGCGTCTACGGCTACACCTTC	CASSSRTGGVYGYTF
NA	NA	TRBV7-2	TRBJ2-6	TGTGCCAGCAGCCCTAGACGCTCTGGGGCCAACGTCCTGACTTTC	CASSPRRSGANVLTF
NA	TRBD1	TRBV30	TRBJ2-7	TGTGCCTGGCACCACAGGGGCGAGCAGTACTTC	CAWHHRGEQYF
NA	NA	TRBV5-1	TRBJ2-2	TGCGCCAGCAGCTTGTTTTTAGGCAGCACCGGGGAGCTGTTTTTT	CASSLFLGSTGELFF
NA	NA	TRBV5-8	TRBJ1-4	TGTGCCAGCAGCTCCGGGACGGCGGGTGAAAAACTGTTTTTT	CASSSGTAGEKLFF
NA	NA	TRBV2	TRBJ1-4	TGTGCCAGCAGTGAACGGGAAAAACTGTTTTTT	CASSEREKLFF
NA	NA	TRBV10-1	TRBJ2-7	TGCGCCAGCCGGGACACATCCTACGAGCAGTACTTC	CASRDTSYEQYF
few	NA	TRBV5-1	TRBJ1-5	TGCGCCAGCAGCTTGGGATCCGGGCAGCCCCAGCATTTT	CASSLGSGQPQHF
NA	NA	TRBV5-1	TRBJ2-5	TGCGCCAGCAGCTTTACGGGACAACAAGAGACCCAGTACTTC	CASSFTGQQETQYF
NA	NA	TRBV9	TRBJ2-1	TGTGCCAGCAGCGATGGAGGTCGGTTCAATGAGCAGTTCTTC	CASSDGGRFNEQFF
NA	TRBD1	TRBV7-8	TRBJ1-2	TGTGCCAGCAGCTCCGGGACAGTCTATGGCTACACCTTC	CASSSGTVYGYTF